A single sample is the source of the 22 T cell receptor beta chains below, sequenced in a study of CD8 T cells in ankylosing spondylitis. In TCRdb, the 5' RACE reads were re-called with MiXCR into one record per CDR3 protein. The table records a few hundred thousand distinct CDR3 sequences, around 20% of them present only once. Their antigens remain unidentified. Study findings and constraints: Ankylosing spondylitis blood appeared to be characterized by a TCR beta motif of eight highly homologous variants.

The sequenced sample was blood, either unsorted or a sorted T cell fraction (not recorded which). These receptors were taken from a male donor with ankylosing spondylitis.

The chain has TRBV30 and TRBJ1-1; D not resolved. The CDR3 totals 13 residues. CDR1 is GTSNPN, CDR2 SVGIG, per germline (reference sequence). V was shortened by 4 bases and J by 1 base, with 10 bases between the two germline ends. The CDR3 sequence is CAWTPGENTEAFF. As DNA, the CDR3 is TGTGCCTGGACCCCCGGAGAGAACACTGAAGCTTTCTTT.

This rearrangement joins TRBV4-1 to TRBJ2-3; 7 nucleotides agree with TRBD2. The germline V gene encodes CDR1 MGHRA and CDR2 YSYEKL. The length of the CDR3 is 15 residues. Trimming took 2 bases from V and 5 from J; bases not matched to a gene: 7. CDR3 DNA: TGCGCCAGCAGCCAAAACCGGGAGGTGGGAGATACGCAGTATTTT. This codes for CASSQNREVGDTQYF.

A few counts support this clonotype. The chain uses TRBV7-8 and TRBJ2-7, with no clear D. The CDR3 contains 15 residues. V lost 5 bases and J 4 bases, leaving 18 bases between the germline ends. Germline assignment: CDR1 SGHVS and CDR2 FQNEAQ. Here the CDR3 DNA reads TGTGCCAGCAGCAAAGGTTCGGTAACGGCTTACGAGCAGTACTTC. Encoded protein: CASSKGSVTAYEQYF.

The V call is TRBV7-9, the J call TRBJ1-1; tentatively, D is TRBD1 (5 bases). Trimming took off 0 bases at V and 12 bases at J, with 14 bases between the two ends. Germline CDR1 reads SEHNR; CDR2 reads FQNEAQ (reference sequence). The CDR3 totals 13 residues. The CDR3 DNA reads TGTGCCAGCAGCTTAGCGAGGGCAGGGTTGTCTTTCTTT. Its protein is CASSLARAGLSFF.

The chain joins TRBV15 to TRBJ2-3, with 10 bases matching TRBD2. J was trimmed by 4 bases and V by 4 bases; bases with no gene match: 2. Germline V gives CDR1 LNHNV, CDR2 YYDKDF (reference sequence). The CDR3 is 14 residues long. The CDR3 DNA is TGTGCCACCAGCATAGCGGGAGGAGCAGATACGCAGTATTTT. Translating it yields CATSIAGGADTQYF.

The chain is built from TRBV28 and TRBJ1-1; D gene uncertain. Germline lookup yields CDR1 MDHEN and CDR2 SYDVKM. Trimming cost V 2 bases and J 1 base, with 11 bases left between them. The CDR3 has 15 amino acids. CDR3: CASSLPPPANTEAFF. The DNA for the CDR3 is TGTGCCAGCAGTTTACCTCCCCCCGCGAACACTGAAGCTTTCTTT.

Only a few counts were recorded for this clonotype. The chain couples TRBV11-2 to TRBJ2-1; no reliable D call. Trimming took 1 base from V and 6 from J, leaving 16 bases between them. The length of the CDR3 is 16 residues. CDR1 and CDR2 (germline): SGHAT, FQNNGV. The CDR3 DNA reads TGTGCCAGCAGCTTAGTCGGCGTTTCGGTGGGCAATGAGCAGTTCTTC. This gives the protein CASSLVGVSVGNEQFF.

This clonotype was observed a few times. This CDR3 reads CASSAHPSSGNTIYF. CDR3 sequence (DNA): TGCGCCAGCAGCGCGCATCCAAGCTCTGGAAACACCATATATTTT. The chain combines TRBV5-1 with TRBJ1-3; no firm D call. V lost 4 bases, J lost 0 bases, and 11 bases lay in between. This CDR3 has 15 amino acids. Germline assignment: CDR1 SGHRS and CDR2 YFSETQ.

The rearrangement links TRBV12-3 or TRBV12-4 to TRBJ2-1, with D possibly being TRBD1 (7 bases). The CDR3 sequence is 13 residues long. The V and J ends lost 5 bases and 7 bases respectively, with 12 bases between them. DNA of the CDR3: TGTGCCAGCAGTCCCCAGGGGGGAAATGAGCAGTTCTTC. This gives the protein CASSPQGGNEQFF.

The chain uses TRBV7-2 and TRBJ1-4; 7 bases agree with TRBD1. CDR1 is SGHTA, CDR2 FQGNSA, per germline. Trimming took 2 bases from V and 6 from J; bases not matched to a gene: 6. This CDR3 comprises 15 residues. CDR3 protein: CASSLTGTAYEKLFF. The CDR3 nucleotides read TGTGCCAGCAGCTTAACCGGGACAGCTTATGAAAAACTGTTTTTT. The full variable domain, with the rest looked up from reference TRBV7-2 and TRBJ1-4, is GAGVSQSPSNKVTEKGKDVELRCDPISGHTALYWYRQSLGQGLEFLIYFQGNSAPDKSGLPSDRFSAERTGGSVSTLTIQRTQQEDSAVYLCASSLTGTAYEKLFFGSGTQLSVL.

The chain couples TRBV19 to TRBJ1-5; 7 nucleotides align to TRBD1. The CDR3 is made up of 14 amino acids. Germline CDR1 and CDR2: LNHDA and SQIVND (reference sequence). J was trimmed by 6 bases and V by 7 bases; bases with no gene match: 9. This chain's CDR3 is CASTSGTASQPQHF. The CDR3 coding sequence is TGTGCCAGTACCAGTGGGACAGCTAGTCAGCCCCAGCATTTT.

The CDR3 spells CASLRGQGSTGELFF. The CDR3 bases are TGTGCCAGCTTAAGGGGGCAGGGGAGCACCGGGGAGCTGTTTTTT. The chain is built from TRBV4-2 and TRBJ2-2; 7 bases line up with TRBD1. The CDR3 contains 15 residues. The V segment lost 8 bases and the J segment 4 bases; nucleotides outside the gene matches: 10. CDR1 and CDR2 from the germline V gene are LGHNA and YNFKEQ.

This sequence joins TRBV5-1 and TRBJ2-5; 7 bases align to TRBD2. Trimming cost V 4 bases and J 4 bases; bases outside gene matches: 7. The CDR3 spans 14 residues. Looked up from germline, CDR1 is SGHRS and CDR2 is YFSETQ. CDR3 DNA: TGCGCCAGCAGCACCTCCGGGACTATAGAGACCCAGTACTTC. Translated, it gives CASSTSGTIETQYF.

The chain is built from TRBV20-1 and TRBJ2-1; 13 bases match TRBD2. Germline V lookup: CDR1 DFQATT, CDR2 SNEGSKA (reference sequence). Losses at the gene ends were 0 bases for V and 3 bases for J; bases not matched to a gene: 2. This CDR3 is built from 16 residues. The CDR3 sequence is CSARDRLAGGYNEQFF. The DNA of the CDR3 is TGCAGTGCTAGAGACCGACTAGCGGGAGGCTACAATGAGCAGTTCTTC.

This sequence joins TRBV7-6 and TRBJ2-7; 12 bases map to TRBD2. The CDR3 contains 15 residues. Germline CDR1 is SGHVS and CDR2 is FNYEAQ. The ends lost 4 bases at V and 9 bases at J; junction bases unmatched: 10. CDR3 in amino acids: CASSSRTSGNGGQYF. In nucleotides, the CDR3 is TGTGCCAGCAGCTCCCGGACTAGCGGGAACGGCGGGCAGTACTTC.

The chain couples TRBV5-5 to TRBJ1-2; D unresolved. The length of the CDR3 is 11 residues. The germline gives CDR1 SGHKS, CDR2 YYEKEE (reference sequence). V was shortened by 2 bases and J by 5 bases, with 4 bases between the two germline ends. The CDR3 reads CASSLEYGYTF. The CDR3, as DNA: TGTGCCAGCAGCTTAGAATATGGCTACACCTTC.

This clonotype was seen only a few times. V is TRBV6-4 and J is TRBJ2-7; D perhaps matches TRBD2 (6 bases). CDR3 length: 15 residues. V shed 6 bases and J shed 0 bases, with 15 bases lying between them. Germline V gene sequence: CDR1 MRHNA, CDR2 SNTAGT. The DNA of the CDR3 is TGTGCCAGCAGAAGGAGGGTAAAAGCCTCCTACGAGCAGTACTTC. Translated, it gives CASRRRVKASYEQYF.

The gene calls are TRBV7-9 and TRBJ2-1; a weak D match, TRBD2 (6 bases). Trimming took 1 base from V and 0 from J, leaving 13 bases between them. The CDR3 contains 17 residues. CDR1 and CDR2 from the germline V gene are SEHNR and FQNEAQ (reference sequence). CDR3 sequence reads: CASSLGGVSSSYNEQFF. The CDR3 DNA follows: TGTGCCAGCAGCTTAGGGGGGGTCTCCAGCTCCTACAATGAGCAGTTCTTC.

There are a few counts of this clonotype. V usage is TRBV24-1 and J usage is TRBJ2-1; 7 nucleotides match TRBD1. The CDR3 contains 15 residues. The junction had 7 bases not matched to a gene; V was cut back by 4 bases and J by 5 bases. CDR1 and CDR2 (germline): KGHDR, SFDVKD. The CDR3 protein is CATSESGTADNEQFF. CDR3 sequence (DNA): TGTGCCACCAGTGAATCTGGGACAGCTGACAATGAGCAGTTCTTC.

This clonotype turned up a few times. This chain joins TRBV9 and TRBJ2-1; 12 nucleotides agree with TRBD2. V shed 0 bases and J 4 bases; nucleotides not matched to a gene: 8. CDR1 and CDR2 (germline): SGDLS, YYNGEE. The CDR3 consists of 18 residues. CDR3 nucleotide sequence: TGTGCCAGCAGCGTAGCCGCTAGGACTAGCGGGATTTACAATGAGCAGTTCTTC. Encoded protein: CASSVAARTSGIYNEQFF.

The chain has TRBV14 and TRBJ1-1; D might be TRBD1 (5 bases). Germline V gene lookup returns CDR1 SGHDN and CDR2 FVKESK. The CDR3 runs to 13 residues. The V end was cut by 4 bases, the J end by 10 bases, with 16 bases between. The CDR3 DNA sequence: TGTGCCAGCAGCCGAAGGTTGGCTGGGGGAGCTTTCTTT. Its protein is CASSRRLAGGAFF.

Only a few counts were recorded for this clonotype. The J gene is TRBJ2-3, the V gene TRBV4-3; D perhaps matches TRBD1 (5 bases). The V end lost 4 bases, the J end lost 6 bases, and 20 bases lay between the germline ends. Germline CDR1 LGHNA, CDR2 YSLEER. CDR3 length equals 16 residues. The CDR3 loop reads CASSLRTGLIRDTQYF. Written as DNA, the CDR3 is TGCGCCAGCAGCCTCCGCACAGGTTTGATAAGGGATACGCAGTATTTT.